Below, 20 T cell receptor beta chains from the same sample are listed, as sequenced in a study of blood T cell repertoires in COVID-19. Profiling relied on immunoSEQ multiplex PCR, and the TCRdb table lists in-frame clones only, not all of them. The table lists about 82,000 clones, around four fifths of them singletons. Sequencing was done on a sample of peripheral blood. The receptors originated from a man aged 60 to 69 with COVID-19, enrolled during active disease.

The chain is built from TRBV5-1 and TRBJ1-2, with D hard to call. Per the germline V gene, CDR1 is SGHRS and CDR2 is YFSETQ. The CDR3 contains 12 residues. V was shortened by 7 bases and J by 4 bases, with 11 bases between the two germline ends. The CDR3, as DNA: TGCGCCAGCTCCCCCGAGGCCTATGGCTACACCTTC. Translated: CASSPEAYGYTF.

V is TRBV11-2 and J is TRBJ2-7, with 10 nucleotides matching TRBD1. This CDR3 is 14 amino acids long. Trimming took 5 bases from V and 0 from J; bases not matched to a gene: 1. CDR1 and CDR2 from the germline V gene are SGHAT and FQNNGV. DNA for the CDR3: TGTGCCAGCAGCCGGGACAGGGGCTCCTACGAGCAGTACTTC. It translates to CASSRDRGSYEQYF. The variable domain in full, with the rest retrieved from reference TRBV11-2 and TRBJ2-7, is EAGVAQSPRYKIIEKRQSVAFWCNPISGHATLYWYQQILGQGPKLLIQFQNNGVVDDSQLPKDRFSAERLKGVDSTLKIQPAKLEDSAVYLCASSRDRGSYEQYFGPGTRLTVT.

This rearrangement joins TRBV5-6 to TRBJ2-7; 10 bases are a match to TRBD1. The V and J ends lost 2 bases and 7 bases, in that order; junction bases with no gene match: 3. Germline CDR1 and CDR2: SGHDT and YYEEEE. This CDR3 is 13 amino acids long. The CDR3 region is CASSLWTGGEQYF. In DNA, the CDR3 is TGTGCCAGCAGCTTATGGACAGGGGGTGAGCAGTACTTC.

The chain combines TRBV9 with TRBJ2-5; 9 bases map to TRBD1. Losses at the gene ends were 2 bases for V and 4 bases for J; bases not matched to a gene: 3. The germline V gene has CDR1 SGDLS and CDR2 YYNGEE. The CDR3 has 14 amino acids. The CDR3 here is CASSVTGGGETQYF. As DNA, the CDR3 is TGTGCCAGCAGCGTCACAGGGGGCGGAGAGACCCAGTACTTC.

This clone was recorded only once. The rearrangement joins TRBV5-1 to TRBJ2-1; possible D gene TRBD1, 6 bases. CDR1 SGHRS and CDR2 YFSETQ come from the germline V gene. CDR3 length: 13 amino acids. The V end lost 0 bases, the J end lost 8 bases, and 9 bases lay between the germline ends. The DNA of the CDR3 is TGCGCCAGCAGCTTGGTACAGGGCCATGAGCAGTTCTTC. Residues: CASSLVQGHEQFF. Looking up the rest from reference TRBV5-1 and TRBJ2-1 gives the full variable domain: KAGVTQTPRYLIKTRGQQVTLSCSPISGHRSVSWYQQTPGQGLQFLFEYFSETQRNKGNFPGRFSGRQFSNSRSEMNVSTLELGDSALYLCASSLVQGHEQFFGPGTRLTVL.

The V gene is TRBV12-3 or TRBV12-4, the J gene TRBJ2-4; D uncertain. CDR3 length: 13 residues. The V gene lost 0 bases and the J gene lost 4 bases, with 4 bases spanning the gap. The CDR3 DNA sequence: TGTGCCAGCAGTTTAGCCGGGAAAAACATTCAGTACTTC. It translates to CASSLAGKNIQYF.

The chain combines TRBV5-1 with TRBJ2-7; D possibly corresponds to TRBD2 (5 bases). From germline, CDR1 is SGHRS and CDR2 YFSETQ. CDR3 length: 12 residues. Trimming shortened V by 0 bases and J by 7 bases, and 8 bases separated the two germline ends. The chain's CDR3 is CASSLATGEQYF. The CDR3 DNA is TGCGCCAGCAGCTTGGCCACGGGGGAGCAGTACTTC.

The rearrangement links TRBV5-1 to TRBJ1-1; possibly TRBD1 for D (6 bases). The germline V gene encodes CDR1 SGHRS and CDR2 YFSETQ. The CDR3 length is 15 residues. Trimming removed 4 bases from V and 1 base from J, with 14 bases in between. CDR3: CASSHGRQANTEAFF. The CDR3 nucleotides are TGCGCCAGCAGCCATGGAAGACAGGCGAACACTGAAGCTTTCTTT.

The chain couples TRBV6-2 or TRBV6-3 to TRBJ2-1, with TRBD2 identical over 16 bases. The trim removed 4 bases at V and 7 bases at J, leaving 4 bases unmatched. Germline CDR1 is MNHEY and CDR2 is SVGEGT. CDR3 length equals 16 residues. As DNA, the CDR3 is TGTGCCAGCAGTTTGGGACTAGCGGGGGGGCGAAATGAGCAGTTCTTC. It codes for CASSLGLAGGRNEQFF.

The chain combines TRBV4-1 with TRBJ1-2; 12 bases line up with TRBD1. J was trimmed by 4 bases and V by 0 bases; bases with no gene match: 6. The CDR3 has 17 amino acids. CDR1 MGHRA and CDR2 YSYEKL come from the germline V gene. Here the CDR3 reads CASSQDGTGGSGYGYTF. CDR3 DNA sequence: TGCGCCAGCAGCCAAGATGGGACAGGGGGCTCCGGCTATGGCTACACCTTC.

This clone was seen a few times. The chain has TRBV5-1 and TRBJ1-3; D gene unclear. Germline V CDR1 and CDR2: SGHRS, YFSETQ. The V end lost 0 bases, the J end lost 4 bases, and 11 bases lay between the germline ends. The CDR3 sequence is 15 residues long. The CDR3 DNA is TGCGCCAGCAGCTTGGCGGGAAGCTCGGGAAACACCATATATTTT. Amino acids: CASSLAGSSGNTIYF.

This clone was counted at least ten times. DNA for the CDR3: TGTGCCAGCAGCCAAGAGTTAATTCTCGGGACTAGGTCCTACGAGCAGTACTTC. Translation gives CASSQELILGTRSYEQYF. The rearrangement links TRBV4-2 to TRBJ2-7; 8 bases align to TRBD2. J was trimmed by 1 base and V by 0 bases; bases with no gene match: 11. CDR3 size: 18 residues. Looked up from germline, CDR1 is LGHNA and CDR2 is YNFKEQ.

Here the CDR3 DNA reads TGCGCCAGCAGCCCCGGGTCTCAAGAGACCCAGTACTTC. Amino acid sequence: CASSPGSQETQYF. The chain joins TRBV5-1 to TRBJ2-5, with D uncertain. The CDR3 is 13 residues long. Germline V gene data show CDR1 as SGHRS and CDR2 as YFSETQ. Trimming took off 4 bases at V and 2 bases at J, with 9 bases between the two ends.

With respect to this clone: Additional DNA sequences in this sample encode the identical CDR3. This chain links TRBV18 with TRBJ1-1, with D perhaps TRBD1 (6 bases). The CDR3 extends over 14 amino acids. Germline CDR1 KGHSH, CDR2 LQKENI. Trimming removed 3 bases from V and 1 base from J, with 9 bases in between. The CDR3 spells CASSPGQGNTEAFF. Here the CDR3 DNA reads TGTGCCAGCTCACCGGGACAAGGGAACACTGAAGCTTTCTTT.

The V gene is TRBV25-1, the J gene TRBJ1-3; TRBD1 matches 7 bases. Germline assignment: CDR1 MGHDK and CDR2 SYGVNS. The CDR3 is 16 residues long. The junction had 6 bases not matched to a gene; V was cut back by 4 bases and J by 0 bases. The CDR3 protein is CASSVPGGSSGNTIYF. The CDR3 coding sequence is TGTGCCAGCAGTGTTCCAGGGGGTAGCTCTGGAAACACCATATATTTT.

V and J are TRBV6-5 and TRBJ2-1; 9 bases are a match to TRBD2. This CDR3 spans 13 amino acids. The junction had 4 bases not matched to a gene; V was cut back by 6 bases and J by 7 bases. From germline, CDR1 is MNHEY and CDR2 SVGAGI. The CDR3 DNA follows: TGTGCCAGCAGAGCTAGCGGGGAGAATGAGCAGTTCTTC. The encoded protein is CASRASGENEQFF.

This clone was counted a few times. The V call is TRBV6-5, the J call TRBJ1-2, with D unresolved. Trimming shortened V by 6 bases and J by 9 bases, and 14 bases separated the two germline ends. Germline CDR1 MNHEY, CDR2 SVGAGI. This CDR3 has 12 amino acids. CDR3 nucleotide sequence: TGTGCCAGCAGCTCTCCGGGAGACAGCTACACCTTC. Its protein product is CASSSPGDSYTF.

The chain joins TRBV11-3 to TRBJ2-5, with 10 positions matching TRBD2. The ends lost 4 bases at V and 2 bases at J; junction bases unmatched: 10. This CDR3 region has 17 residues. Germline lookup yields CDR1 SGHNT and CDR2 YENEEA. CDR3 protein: CASSSRTSGGGQETQYF. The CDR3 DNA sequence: TGTGCCAGCAGCTCCCGGACTAGCGGCGGAGGGCAAGAGACCCAGTACTTC.

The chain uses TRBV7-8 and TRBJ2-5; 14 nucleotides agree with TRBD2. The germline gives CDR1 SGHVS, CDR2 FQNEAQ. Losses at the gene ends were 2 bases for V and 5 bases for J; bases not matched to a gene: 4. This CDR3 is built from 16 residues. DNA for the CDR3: TGTGCCAGCAGCTTACCCGGGACTAGCGGGGGTGAGACCCAGTACTTC. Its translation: CASSLPGTSGGETQYF.

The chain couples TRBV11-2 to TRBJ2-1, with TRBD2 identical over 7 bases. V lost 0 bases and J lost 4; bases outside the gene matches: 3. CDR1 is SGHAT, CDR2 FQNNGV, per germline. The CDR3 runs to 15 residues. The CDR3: CASSLEASGYNEQFF. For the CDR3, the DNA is TGTGCCAGCAGCTTAGAGGCTAGCGGTTACAATGAGCAGTTCTTC.